The clone carrying this T cell receptor beta chain was counted many times. Its cognate antigen is unknown. MiXCR, run by TCRdb on the 5' RACE reads, gives a single entry per CDR3 protein. The table includes more than 20,000 distinct CDR3 sequences, more than 2.5% detected once. Time point meaning: sample taken at primary tumor resection. Trimming removed 3 bases from V and 7 bases from J, with 12 bases in between. Germline V lookup: CDR1 MNHEY, CDR2 SVGEGT. The CDR3 totals 13 residues. These data belong to a study of spatial heterogeneity in lung cancer. Study-wide context: There were consistently more beta-chain sequences detected than alpha-chain sequences.

Findings and limits, study-wide: When ubiquitous and regional expanded TCRs were counted, their numbers tracked ubiquitous and regional nonsynonymous mutations, respectively. Intratumoral expanded alpha and beta TCR counts were found to track tumor mutation counts.

This TCR derives from a male donor with early-stage non-small cell lung cancer. Sequenced material: lung tumor tissue, taken at surgery. V usage is TRBV6-2 or TRBV6-3 and J usage is TRBJ1-1; D is perhaps TRBD1 (6 bases). The CDR3 region is CASSYSGQREAFF. CDR3 DNA sequence: TGTGCCAGCAGTTATTCCGGACAGCGTGAAGCTTTCTTT.